One sample yielded the 29 T cell receptor beta chains listed below, sequenced in a study of glioma-infiltrating T cells after dendritic cell vaccination. Specified time point: after dendritic cell vaccination, including at tumor progression/relapse. The table came from immunoSEQ multiplex PCR; TCRdb's copy has only in-frame clones and leaves some out. The sample consists of approximately 92,000 clones, approximately 80% of them appearing once. Sequencing used blood, obtained after dendritic cell vaccination. These receptors came from a human donor with glioblastoma.

The chain carries TRBV5-1 and TRBJ1-3; unclear D gene. Trimming stripped 1 base from V and 2 bases from J, with 16 bases between. From germline, CDR1 is SGHRS and CDR2 YFSETQ. The CDR3 runs 17 residues. The CDR3 DNA follows: TGCGCCAGCAGCTTGAATGGTCTGGAGCTGCCTGGAAACACCATATATTTT. It specifies CASSLNGLELPGNTIYF.

The J gene is TRBJ2-1, the V gene TRBV10-3, with 11 bases aligning to TRBD2. The CDR3 length is 14 residues. The trim removed 10 bases at V and 0 bases at J, leaving 2 bases unmatched. Looked up from germline, CDR1 is ENHRY and CDR2 is SYGVKD. As DNA, the CDR3 is TGTGCCACGGGACTAGCGGACTCCTACAATGAGCAGTTCTTC. This gives the protein CATGLADSYNEQFF.

The V gene is TRBV10-3, the J gene TRBJ2-1; 10 bases fit TRBD2. From germline, CDR1 is ENHRY and CDR2 SYGVKD. This CDR3 has 12 amino acids. Trimming took 9 bases from V and 6 from J; bases not matched to a gene: 2. The CDR3 DNA follows: TGTGCCATGACTAGCGGGTTCAATGAGCAGTTCTTC. As protein: CAMTSGFNEQFF.

CDR3 sequence: CASSLEWGGDYGYTF. The CDR3 DNA follows: TGTGCCAGCAGCTTGGAGTGGGGCGGGGACTATGGCTACACCTTC. The V and J genes are TRBV5-4 and TRBJ1-2; a weak D match, TRBD1 (5 bases). CDR1 and CDR2 (germline): SGHNT, YYREEE (reference sequence). The CDR3 runs 15 residues. Trimming cost V 0 bases and J 3 bases, with 12 bases left between them.

V and J are TRBV27 and TRBJ2-1; TRBD2 matches 12 bases. The V and J ends lost 2 bases and 10 bases, in that order; junction bases with no gene match: 6. The CDR3 is made up of 15 amino acids. From germline, CDR1 is MNHEY and CDR2 SMNVEV (reference sequence). The DNA of the CDR3 is TGTGCCAGCAGTTTACTAGCGGGAGGGAATGGGGAGCAGTTCTTC. Protein: CASSLLAGGNGEQFF.

This chain links TRBV6-1 with TRBJ2-7; 7 bases align to TRBD2. With 8 bases clipped from V and 3 bases from J, the junction kept 7 bases outside the gene matches. Germline loops: CDR1 MNHNS, CDR2 SASEGT. The CDR3 is 13 amino acids. The CDR3 sequence is CASGIAGFYEQYF. The CDR3 nucleotides are TGTGCCAGCGGGATAGCGGGCTTCTACGAGCAGTACTTC.

CDR3 protein: CASSFRGGTGVSYEQYF. The CDR3 coding sequence is TGTGCCAGCAGCTTCAGGGGCGGGACAGGGGTCTCCTACGAGCAGTACTTC. The chain combines TRBV11-2 with TRBJ2-7, with 10 bases aligning to TRBD1. The V and J ends lost 3 bases and 0 bases, in that order; junction bases with no gene match: 8. CDR1 SGHAT and CDR2 FQNNGV come from the germline V gene. The CDR3 length is 17 residues.

The chain recombines TRBV10-3 with TRBJ2-1, with D hard to call. The germline V gene has CDR1 ENHRY and CDR2 SYGVKD. V gave up 4 bases and J gave up 4 bases, with 11 bases separating them. This CDR3 has 14 amino acids. The CDR3 here is CAISVREWYNEQFF. As DNA, the CDR3 is TGTGCCATCAGTGTACGAGAATGGTACAATGAGCAGTTCTTC.

This chain uses TRBV18 with TRBJ2-1; possibly TRBD1 for D (7 bases). Germline lookup yields CDR1 KGHSH and CDR2 LQKENI. This CDR3 has 15 amino acids. V shed 5 bases and J shed 2 bases, with 13 bases lying between them. The CDR3 loop reads CASSAQGGAYNEQFF. The CDR3 bases are TGTGCCAGCTCAGCCCAGGGGGGTGCCTACAATGAGCAGTTCTTC.

This clone has just one count. The CDR3 sequence is CASSSPGGTDRSSYNEQFF. The CDR3 nucleotides are TGTGCCAGCAGCTCTCCCGGGGGGACTGACAGGAGCTCCTACAATGAGCAGTTCTTC. V gene TRBV7-2 combines with J gene TRBJ2-1; possibly TRBD2 for D (7 bases). Germline V gives CDR1 SGHTA, CDR2 FQGNSA. This CDR3 has 19 amino acids. The V end was cut by 4 bases, the J end by 0 bases, with 22 bases between. Based on the CDR3 plus reference TRBV7-2 and TRBJ2-1, the full variable domain is GAGVSQSPSNKVTEKGKDVELRCDPISGHTALYWYRQSLGQGLEFLIYFQGNSAPDKSGLPSDRFSAERTGGSVSTLTIQRTQQEDSAVYLCASSSPGGTDRSSYNEQFFGPGTRLTVL.

The chain links TRBV18 to TRBJ2-1; the D is unclear. Germline V lookup: CDR1 KGHSH, CDR2 LQKENI. This CDR3 is 13 amino acids long. Trimming took 0 bases from V and 7 from J, leaving 7 bases between them. CDR3 amino acids: CASSPPVGNEQFF. The CDR3 DNA is TGTGCCAGCTCACCACCGGTCGGGAATGAGCAGTTCTTC.

This chain links TRBV5-1 with TRBJ2-1, with TRBD2 matching 9 bases. From germline, CDR1 is SGHRS and CDR2 YFSETQ. Unmatched junction bases numbered 13, after V lost 6 bases and J lost 9 bases. The CDR3 sequence is 15 residues long. CDR3 bases: TGCGCCAGCACCCCCGCGGCGGGAGGGCTAGGTGAGCAGTTCTTC. This translates into CASTPAAGGLGEQFF.

The chain uses TRBV2 and TRBJ2-5, with D possibly matching TRBD1 (5 bases). The germline V and J ends were trimmed by 7 bases and 2 bases, with 8 bases remaining between them. Germline V gives CDR1 SNHLY, CDR2 FYNNEI. The CDR3 spans 12 residues. The CDR3: CASNRQQETQYF. Written as DNA, the CDR3 is TGTGCCAGCAACCGACAGCAAGAGACCCAGTACTTC.

J is TRBJ1-5 and V is TRBV5-1, with a possible D match to TRBD1 (6 bases). Germline CDR1 SGHRS, CDR2 YFSETQ. CDR3 length: 16 amino acids. V was clipped by 0 bases and J by 4 bases, with 14 bases between them. CDR3 sequence: CASSLEPGTSNQPQHF. The CDR3 DNA is TGCGCCAGCAGCTTGGAACCAGGGACATCGAATCAGCCCCAGCATTTT.

The chain carries TRBV18 and TRBJ1-1; D may be TRBD1 (5 bases). The CDR3 runs 13 residues. V shed 5 bases and J shed 3 bases, with 10 bases lying between them. CDR1 and CDR2 (germline): KGHSH, LQKENI. For the CDR3, the DNA is TGTGCCAGCTCAGCTCAGGGCTACACTGAAGCTTTCTTT. It specifies CASSAQGYTEAFF.

The rearrangement joins TRBV5-5 to TRBJ1-1; the match to TRBD1 covers 8 bases. The CDR3 is 13 amino acids. The germline CDR1 and CDR2 sequences are SGHKS and YYEKEE (reference sequence). Germline trimming cut 4 bases from V and 5 bases from J; bases unmatched to any gene: 4. The CDR3 loop is CASSRTGRTEAFF. The CDR3 coding sequence is TGTGCCAGCAGCCGGACAGGGCGAACTGAAGCTTTCTTT.

The chain joins TRBV19 to TRBJ2-2; 10 nucleotides match TRBD1. V lost 0 bases to trimming and J lost 1 base; unmatched junction nucleotides: 2. This CDR3 spans 17 amino acids. Germline-derived CDR1 and CDR2 are LNHDA and SQIVND (reference sequence). The CDR3 sequence is CASSIEGQGKNTGELFF. The CDR3 bases are TGTGCCAGTAGTATAGAGGGACAGGGGAAGAACACCGGGGAGCTGTTTTTT.

The chain recombines TRBV5-1 with TRBJ2-1, with 10 bases that match TRBD1. Germline-derived CDR1 and CDR2 are SGHRS and YFSETQ. Trimming cost V 4 bases and J 9 bases; bases outside gene matches: 10. This CDR3 is 15 amino acids long. The CDR3 nucleotides read TGCGCCAGCAGCCCGCCGGGACAGGGGATTGGTGAGCAGTTCTTC. The encoded protein is CASSPPGQGIGEQFF.

Here the CDR3 reads CASSYRDGSFDNEQFF. In DNA, the CDR3 is TGTGCCAGCAGTTATCGCGACGGGAGCTTCGATAATGAGCAGTTCTTC. J is TRBJ2-1 and V is TRBV6-6; the D gene is possibly TRBD2 (6 bases). CDR1 is MNHNY and CDR2 is SVGAGI in the germline V gene (reference sequence). Trimming took off 3 bases at V and 7 bases at J, with 19 bases between the two ends. The CDR3 contains 16 residues.

The rearrangement uses TRBV28 and TRBJ1-1, with D unresolved. From germline, CDR1 is MDHEN and CDR2 SYDVKM. This CDR3 region has 12 residues. The ends were cut back, 6 bases at V and 1 base at J, with 6 bases in the middle. The CDR3 DNA sequence: TGTGCCAGCAGGGCAGGGAACACTGAAGCTTTCTTT. Translation gives CASRAGNTEAFF.

Only a few counts were recorded for this clone. The chain has TRBV29-1 and TRBJ2-7; D is possibly TRBD2 (7 bases). With 6 bases removed from V and 5 bases from J, the gap between germline ends came to 14 bases. The CDR3 has 12 residues. CDR1 SQVTM and CDR2 ANQGSEA come from the germline V gene. The CDR3 DNA reads as TGCAGCGTGGGACAAGGGGGGGACGAGCAGTACTTC. This encodes CSVGQGGDEQYF.

The chain combines TRBV6-1 with TRBJ1-5; maybe TRBD1 (6 bases). Trimming took 11 bases from V and 3 from J, leaving 14 bases between them. Germline CDR1 MNHNS, CDR2 SASEGT. The CDR3 totals 13 residues. This CDR3 is CAERGGINQPQHF. Written as DNA, the CDR3 is TGTGCCGAGAGGGGGGGAATCAATCAGCCCCAGCATTTT.

This clone was seen only a few times. The chain carries TRBV18 and TRBJ1-3, with no clear D. The germline CDR1 and CDR2 sequences are KGHSH and LQKENI. This CDR3 comprises 15 residues. The V gene lost 1 base and the J gene lost 0 bases, with 7 bases spanning the gap. CDR3 coding DNA: TGTGCCAGCTCACCACTCCCAGGCTCTGGAAACACCATATATTTT. Its translation: CASSPLPGSGNTIYF.

The chain employs TRBV28 and TRBJ2-7; no firm D call. CDR1 is MDHEN and CDR2 is SYDVKM in the germline V gene. The CDR3 is made up of 12 amino acids. V dropped 6 bases and J dropped 2 bases, with 8 bases sitting between them. The CDR3 DNA is TGTGCCAGCAGGGCCGTTGCCTACGAGCAGTACTTC. Encoded protein: CASRAVAYEQYF.

The chain recombines TRBV5-1 with TRBJ2-3; D might be TRBD2 (6 bases). Germline lookup yields CDR1 SGHRS and CDR2 YFSETQ. The CDR3 is 14 residues long. Trimming stripped 4 bases from V and 0 bases from J, with 9 bases between. The CDR3 DNA reads as TGCGCCAGCAGCGGGCTAGCGAGCACAGATACGCAGTATTTT. This gives the protein CASSGLASTDTQYF.

This chain links TRBV27 with TRBJ2-7; 7 positions match TRBD2. The CDR3 length is 16 residues. Trimming took 5 bases from V and 2 from J; bases not matched to a gene: 12. Germline loops: CDR1 MNHEY, CDR2 SMNVEV (reference sequence). CDR3 protein: CASSLNPSGGAYEQYF. CDR3 DNA: TGTGCCAGCAGTCTAAATCCTAGCGGCGGGGCCTACGAGCAGTACTTC.

The genes are TRBV19 and TRBJ2-5; 9 nucleotides line up with TRBD1. Germline V gene sequence: CDR1 LNHDA, CDR2 SQIVND (reference sequence). CDR3 size: 14 residues. J gave up 2 bases and V 4 bases, and 2 bases lay outside the gene matches. The CDR3 here is CASSKGQGQETQYF. The CDR3 DNA reads as TGTGCCAGTAGTAAAGGACAGGGGCAAGAGACCCAGTACTTC.

The chain recombines TRBV5-1 with TRBJ1-6, with 8 bases fitting TRBD1. This CDR3 comprises 17 residues. Germline-derived CDR1 and CDR2 are SGHRS and YFSETQ. Trimming at V came to 3 bases and at J to 10 bases, leaving 15 bases not matched to a gene. CDR3 sequence reads: CASSSTYPGTGWSPLHF. The CDR3 bases are TGCGCCAGCAGCTCTACCTACCCCGGGACAGGCTGGTCACCCCTCCACTTT.

The CDR3 protein is CASSQGHRTTNEKLFF. The CDR3 DNA reads TGCGCCAGCAGCCAGGGACACCGAACAACTAATGAAAAACTGTTTTTT. This sequence joins TRBV5-1 and TRBJ1-4, with D possibly TRBD1 on 6 matching bases. The CDR3 sequence is 16 residues long. Trimming took off 4 bases at V and 0 bases at J, with 13 bases between the two ends. CDR1 is SGHRS and CDR2 is YFSETQ in the germline V gene. Supplemented by reference TRBV5-1 and TRBJ1-4, the full variable domain reads KAGVTQTPRYLIKTRGQQVTLSCSPISGHRSVSWYQQTPGQGLQFLFEYFSETQRNKGNFPGRFSGRQFSNSRSEMNVSTLELGDSALYLCASSQGHRTTNEKLFFGSGTQLSVL.